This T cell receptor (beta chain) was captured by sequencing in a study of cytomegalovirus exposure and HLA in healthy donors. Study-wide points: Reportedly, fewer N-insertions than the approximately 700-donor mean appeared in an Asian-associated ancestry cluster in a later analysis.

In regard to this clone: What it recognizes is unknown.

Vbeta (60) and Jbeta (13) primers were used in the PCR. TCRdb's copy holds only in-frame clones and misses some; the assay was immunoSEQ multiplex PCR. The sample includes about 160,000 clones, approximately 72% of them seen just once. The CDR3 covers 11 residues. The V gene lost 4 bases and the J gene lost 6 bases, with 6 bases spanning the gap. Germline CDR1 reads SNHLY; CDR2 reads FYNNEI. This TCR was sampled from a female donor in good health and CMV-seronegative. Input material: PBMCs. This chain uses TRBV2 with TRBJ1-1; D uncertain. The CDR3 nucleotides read TGTGCCAGCAGTGTCGGGGCTGAAGCTTTCTTT. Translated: CASSVGAEAFF.